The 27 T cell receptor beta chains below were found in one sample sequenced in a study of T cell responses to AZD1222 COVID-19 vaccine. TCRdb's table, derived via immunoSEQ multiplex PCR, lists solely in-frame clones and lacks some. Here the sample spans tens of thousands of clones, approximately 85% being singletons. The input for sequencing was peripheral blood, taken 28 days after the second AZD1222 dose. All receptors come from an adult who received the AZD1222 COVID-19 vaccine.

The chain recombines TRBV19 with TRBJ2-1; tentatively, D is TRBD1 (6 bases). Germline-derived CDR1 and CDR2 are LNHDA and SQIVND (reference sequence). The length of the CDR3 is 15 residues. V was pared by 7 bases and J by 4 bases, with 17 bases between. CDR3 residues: CASTTRRTEYNEQFF. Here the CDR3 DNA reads TGTGCCAGTACCACCAGAAGGACAGAGTACAATGAGCAGTTCTTC.

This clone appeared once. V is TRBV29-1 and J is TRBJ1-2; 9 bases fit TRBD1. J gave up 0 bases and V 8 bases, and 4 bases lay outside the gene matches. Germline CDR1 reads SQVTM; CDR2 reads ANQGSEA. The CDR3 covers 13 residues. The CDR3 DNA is TGCAGCATCCGGACAGGGGCTAACTATGGCTACACCTTC. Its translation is CSIRTGANYGYTF.

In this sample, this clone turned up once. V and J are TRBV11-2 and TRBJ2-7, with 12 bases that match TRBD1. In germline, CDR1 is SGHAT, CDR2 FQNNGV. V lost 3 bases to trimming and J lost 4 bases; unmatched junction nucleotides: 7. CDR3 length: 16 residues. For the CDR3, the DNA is TGTGCCAGCAGCTTGGTGGGACAGGGGGCCGTTTACGAGCAGTACTTC. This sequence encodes CASSLVGQGAVYEQYF. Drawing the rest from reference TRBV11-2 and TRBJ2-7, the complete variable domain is EAGVAQSPRYKIIEKRQSVAFWCNPISGHATLYWYQQILGQGPKLLIQFQNNGVVDDSQLPKDRFSAERLKGVDSTLKIQPAKLEDSAVYLCASSLVGQGAVYEQYFGPGTRLTVT.

The CDR3 nucleotides are TGTGCCAGCTCACCACCGACAAGCCCTGGAAACATTCAGTACTTC. Its protein is CASSPPTSPGNIQYF. The rearrangement links TRBV18 to TRBJ2-4; D not resolved. This CDR3 comprises 15 residues. CDR1 is KGHSH and CDR2 is LQKENI in the germline V gene. The V and J ends lost 0 bases and 6 bases respectively, with 12 bases between them.

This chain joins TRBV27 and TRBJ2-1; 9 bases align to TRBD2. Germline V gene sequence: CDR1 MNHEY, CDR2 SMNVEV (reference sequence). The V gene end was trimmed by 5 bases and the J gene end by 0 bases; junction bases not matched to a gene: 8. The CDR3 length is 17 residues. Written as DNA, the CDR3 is TGTGCCAGCAGTCTACGACTAGCGGTCAACTCCTACAATGAGCAGTTCTTC. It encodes CASSLRLAVNSYNEQFF.

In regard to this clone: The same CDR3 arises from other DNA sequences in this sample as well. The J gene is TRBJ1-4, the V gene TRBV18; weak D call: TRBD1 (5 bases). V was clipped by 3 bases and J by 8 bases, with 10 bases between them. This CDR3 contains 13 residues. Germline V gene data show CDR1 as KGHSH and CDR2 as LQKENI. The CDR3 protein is CASSPGTEEKLFF. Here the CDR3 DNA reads TGTGCCAGCTCACCGGGGACCGAAGAAAAACTGTTTTTT. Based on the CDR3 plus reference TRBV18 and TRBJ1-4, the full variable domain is NAGVMQNPRHLVRRRGQEARLRCSPMKGHSHVYWYRQLPEEGLKFMVYLQKENIIDESGMPKERFSAEFPKEGPSILRIQQVVRGDSAAYFCASSPGTEEKLFFGSGTQLSVL.

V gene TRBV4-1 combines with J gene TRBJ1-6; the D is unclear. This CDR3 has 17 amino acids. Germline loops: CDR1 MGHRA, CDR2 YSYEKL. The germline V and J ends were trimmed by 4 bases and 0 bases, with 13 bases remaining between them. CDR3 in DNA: TGCGCCAGCAGCCCCCAAACTAGGAGCTCCTATAATTCACCCCTCCACTTT. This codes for CASSPQTRSSYNSPLHF.

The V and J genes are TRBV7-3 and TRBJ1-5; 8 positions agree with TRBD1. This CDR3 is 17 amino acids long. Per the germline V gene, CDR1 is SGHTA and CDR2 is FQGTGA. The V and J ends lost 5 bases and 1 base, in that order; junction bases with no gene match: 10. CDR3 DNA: TGTGCCAGCAGCACCCGGACAGGGTATTGGAGCAATCAGCCCCAGCATTTT. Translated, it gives CASSTRTGYWSNQPQHF.

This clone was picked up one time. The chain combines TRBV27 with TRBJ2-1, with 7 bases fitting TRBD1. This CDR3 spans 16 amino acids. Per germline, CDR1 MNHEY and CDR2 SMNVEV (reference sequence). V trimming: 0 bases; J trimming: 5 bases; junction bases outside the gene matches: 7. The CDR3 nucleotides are TGTGCCAGCAGTTTATCGCTCCAGGGGGTCCACAATGAGCAGTTCTTC. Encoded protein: CASSLSLQGVHNEQFF.

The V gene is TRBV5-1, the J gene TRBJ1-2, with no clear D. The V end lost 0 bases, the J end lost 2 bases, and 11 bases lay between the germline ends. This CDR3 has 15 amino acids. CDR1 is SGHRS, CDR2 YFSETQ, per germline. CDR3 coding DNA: TGCGCCAGCAGCTTGGCGGCAGGAGCCAACTATGGCTACACCTTC. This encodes CASSLAAGANYGYTF.

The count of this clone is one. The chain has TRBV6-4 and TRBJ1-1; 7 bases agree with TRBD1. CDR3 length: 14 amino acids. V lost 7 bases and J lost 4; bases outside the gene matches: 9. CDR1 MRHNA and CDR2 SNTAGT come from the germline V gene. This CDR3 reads CASKGQSGATEAFF. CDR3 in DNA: TGTGCCAGCAAGGGACAGTCCGGAGCCACTGAAGCTTTCTTT.

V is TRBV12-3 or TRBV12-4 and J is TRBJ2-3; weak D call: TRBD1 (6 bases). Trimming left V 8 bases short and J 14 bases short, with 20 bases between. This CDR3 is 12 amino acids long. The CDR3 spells CASGRDNERGYF. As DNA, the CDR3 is TGTGCCAGCGGACGGGACAACGAACGCGGGTATTTT.

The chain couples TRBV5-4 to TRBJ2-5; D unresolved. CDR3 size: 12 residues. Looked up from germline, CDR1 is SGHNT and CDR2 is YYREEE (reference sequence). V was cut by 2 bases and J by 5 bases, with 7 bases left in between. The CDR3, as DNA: TGTGCCAGCAGCTTAAGTGCTGAGACCCAGTACTTC. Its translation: CASSLSAETQYF. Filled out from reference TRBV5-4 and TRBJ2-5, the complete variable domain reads ETGVTQSPTHLIKTRGQQVTLRCSSQSGHNTVSWYQQALGQGPQFIFQYYREEENGRGNFPPRFSGLQFPNYSSELNVNALELDDSALYLCASSLSAETQYFGPGTRLLVL.

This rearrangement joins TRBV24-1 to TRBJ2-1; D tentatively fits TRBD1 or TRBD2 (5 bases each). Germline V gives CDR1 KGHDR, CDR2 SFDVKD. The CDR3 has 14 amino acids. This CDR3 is CEGPGLVRYNEQFF. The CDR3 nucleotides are TGTGAGGGACCGGGCCTCGTCCGCTACAATGAGCAGTTCTTC.

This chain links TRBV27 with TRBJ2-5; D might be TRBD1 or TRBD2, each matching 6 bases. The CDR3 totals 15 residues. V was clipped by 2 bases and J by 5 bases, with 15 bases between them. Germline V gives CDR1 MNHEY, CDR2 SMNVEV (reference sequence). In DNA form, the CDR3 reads TGTGCCAGCAGTTTACGGTCGGGGGCGGGGGAGACCCAGTACTTC. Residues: CASSLRSGAGETQYF.

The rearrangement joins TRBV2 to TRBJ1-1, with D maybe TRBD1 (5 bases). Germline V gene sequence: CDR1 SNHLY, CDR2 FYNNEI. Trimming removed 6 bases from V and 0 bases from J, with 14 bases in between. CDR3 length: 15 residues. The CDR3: CASRRGPNMNTEAFF. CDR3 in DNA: TGTGCCAGCAGGCGGGGCCCGAATATGAACACTGAAGCTTTCTTT.

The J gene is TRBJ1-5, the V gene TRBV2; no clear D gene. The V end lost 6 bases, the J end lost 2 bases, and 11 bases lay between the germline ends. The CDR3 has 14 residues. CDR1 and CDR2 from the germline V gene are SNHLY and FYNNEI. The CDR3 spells CASRVRGGNQPQHF. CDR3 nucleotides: TGTGCCAGCAGGGTTAGAGGAGGCAATCAGCCCCAGCATTTT.

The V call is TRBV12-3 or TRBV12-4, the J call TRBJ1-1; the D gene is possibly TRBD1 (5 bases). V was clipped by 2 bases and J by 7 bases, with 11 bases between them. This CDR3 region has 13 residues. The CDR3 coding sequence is TGTGCCAGCAGTTTAAAAGGGGTTGGTGAAGCTTTCTTT. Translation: CASSLKGVGEAFF.

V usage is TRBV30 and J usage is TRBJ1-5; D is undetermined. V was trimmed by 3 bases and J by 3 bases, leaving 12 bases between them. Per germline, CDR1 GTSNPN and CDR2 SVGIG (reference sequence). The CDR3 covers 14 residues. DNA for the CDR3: TGTGCCTGGAGAGAAAAGTACCCCAATCAGCCCCAGCATTTT. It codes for CAWREKYPNQPQHF.

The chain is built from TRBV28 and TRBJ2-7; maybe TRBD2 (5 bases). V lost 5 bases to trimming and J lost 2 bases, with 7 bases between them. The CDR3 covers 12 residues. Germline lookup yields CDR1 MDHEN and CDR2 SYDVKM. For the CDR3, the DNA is TGTGCCAGCAGTCCCGGGACCTACGAGCAGTACTTC. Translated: CASSPGTYEQYF. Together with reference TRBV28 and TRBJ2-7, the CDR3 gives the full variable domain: DVKVTQSSRYLVKRTGEKVFLECVQDMDHENMFWYRQDPGLGLRLIYFSYDVKMKEKGDIPEGYSVSREKKERFSLILESASTNQTSMYLCASSPGTYEQYFGPGTRLTVT.

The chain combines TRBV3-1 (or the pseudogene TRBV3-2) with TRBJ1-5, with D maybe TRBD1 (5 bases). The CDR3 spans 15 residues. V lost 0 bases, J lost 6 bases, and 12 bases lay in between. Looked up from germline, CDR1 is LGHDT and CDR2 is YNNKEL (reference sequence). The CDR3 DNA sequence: TGTGCCAGCAGCCAAGATAGTTCAGGGAGTCAGCCCCAGCATTTT. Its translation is CASSQDSSGSQPQHF.

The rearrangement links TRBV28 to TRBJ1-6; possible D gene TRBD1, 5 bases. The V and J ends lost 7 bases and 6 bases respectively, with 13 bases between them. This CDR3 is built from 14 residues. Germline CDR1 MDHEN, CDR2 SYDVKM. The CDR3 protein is CASTPGLANSPLHF. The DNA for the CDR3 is TGTGCCAGCACCCCAGGGTTGGCTAATTCACCCCTCCACTTT.

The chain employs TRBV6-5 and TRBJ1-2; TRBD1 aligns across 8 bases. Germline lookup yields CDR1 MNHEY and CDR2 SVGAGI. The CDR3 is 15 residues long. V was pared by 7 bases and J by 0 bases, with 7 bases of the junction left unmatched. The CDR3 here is CASTTGQGANYGYTF. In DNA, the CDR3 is TGTGCCAGCACCACAGGACAGGGAGCTAACTATGGCTACACCTTC.

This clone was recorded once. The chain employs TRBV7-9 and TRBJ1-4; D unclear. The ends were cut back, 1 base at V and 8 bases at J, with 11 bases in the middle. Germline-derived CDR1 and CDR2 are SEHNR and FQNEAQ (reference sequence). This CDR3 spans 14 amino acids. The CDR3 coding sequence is TGTGCCAGCAGCTTAGGTGTGTCCGGGGAAAAACTGTTTTTT. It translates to CASSLGVSGEKLFF.

The CDR3 reads CASSVDDDIWAKNIQYF. The CDR3 nucleotides read TGTGCCAGCAGCGTAGATGACGATATCTGGGCCAAAAACATTCAGTACTTC. The chain combines TRBV9 with TRBJ2-4; D uncertain. The CDR3 runs to 17 residues. Deletions cut 0 bases from V and 1 base from J, with 14 bases between. Germline V gene data show CDR1 as SGDLS and CDR2 as YYNGEE.

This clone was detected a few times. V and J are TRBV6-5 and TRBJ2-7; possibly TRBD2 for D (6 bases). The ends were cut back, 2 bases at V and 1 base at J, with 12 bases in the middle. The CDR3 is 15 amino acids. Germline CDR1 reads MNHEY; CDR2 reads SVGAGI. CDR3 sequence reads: CASSYDPGRSYEQYF. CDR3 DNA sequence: TGTGCCAGCAGTTACGATCCGGGGAGGTCCTACGAGCAGTACTTC.

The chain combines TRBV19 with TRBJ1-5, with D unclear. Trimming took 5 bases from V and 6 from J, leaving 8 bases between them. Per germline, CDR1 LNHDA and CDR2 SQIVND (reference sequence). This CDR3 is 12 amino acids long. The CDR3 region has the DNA TGTGCCAGTAGTGGGAGGTTTCAGCCCCAGCATTTT. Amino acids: CASSGRFQPQHF.